Shown below are 30 T cell receptor beta chains from a single sample sequenced in a study of blood T cell repertoires in COVID-19. Method: immunoSEQ multiplex PCR; TCRdb's copy keeps in-frame clones and lacks some. The sample yields fewer than 650,000 clones, 85% to 90% seen once. The material sequenced was peripheral blood. Every receptor here comes from a woman in her forties or fifties with COVID-19, enrolled during active disease.

This clone was found once. The chain is built from TRBV5-1 and TRBJ2-1; weak D call: TRBD2 (5 bases). Deletions cut 4 bases from V and 0 bases from J, with 14 bases between. CDR3 length equals 16 residues. Germline CDR1 and CDR2: SGHRS and YFSETQ. This CDR3 reads CASSPRRVSSYNEQFF. In DNA form, the CDR3 reads TGCGCCAGCAGCCCGCGGCGGGTAAGCTCCTACAATGAGCAGTTCTTC. Supplemented by reference TRBV5-1 and TRBJ2-1, the full variable domain reads KAGVTQTPRYLIKTRGQQVTLSCSPISGHRSVSWYQQTPGQGLQFLFEYFSETQRNKGNFPGRFSGRQFSNSRSEMNVSTLELGDSALYLCASSPRRVSSYNEQFFGPGTRLTVL.

The chain joins TRBV6-5 to TRBJ2-7, with a possible D match to TRBD1 (6 bases). Germline V gene data show CDR1 as MNHEY and CDR2 as SVGAGI. This CDR3 region has 15 residues. V was trimmed by 4 bases and J by 2 bases, leaving 15 bases between them. CDR3 nucleotide sequence: TGTGCCAGCAGTTTCAAGCTGCCAGGGGCCTACGAGCAGTACTTC. Translated: CASSFKLPGAYEQYF.

A single count supports this clone. The V call is TRBV4-2, the J call TRBJ2-2; the match to TRBD2 covers 8 bases. This CDR3 has 16 residues. The germline V gene has CDR1 LGHNA and CDR2 YNFKEQ. The V gene end was trimmed by 1 base and the J gene end by 5 bases; junction bases not matched to a gene: 6. The CDR3 is CASSQGSGGITGELFF. The CDR3 DNA reads as TGTGCCAGCAGCCAAGGCTCGGGGGGGATTACCGGGGAGCTGTTTTTT.

V usage is TRBV3-1 (or the pseudogene TRBV3-2) and J usage is TRBJ1-2; 9 bases are a match to TRBD1. V dropped 3 bases and J dropped 4; count of bases not matched to a gene: 3. Germline V gene data show CDR1 as LGHDT and CDR2 as YNNKEL (reference sequence). The CDR3 sequence is 14 residues long. The CDR3 loop reads CASSQEDRGYGYTF. The CDR3 DNA is TGTGCCAGCAGCCAGGAGGACAGGGGCTATGGCTACACCTTC.

This clone was detected only a few times. The chain is built from TRBV19 and TRBJ1-4; D might be TRBD1 (6 bases). Germline V gene sequence: CDR1 LNHDA, CDR2 SQIVND (reference sequence). The CDR3 spans 14 residues. V was cut by 6 bases and J by 3 bases, with 11 bases left in between. In nucleotides, the CDR3 is TGTGCCAGTAGAGGACAGTGGTCTAATGAAAAACTGTTTTTT. Its translation: CASRGQWSNEKLFF.

V gene TRBV24-1 combines with J gene TRBJ1-5; TRBD1 might be the D (5 bases). Germline CDR1 KGHDR, CDR2 SFDVKD. The CDR3 contains 14 residues. V lost 10 bases, J lost 1 base, and 13 bases lay in between. CDR3 sequence (DNA): TGTGCCACGGGGGGGTCTAGGAGCAATCAGCCCCAGCATTTT. Protein: CATGGSRSNQPQHF.

This sequence joins TRBV11-2 and TRBJ2-3; D is perhaps TRBD2 (7 bases). The CDR3 consists of 14 residues. CDR1 SGHAT and CDR2 FQNNGV come from the germline V gene. V dropped 11 bases and J dropped 3 bases, with 18 bases sitting between them. The CDR3 protein is CASRGGGITDTQYF. The DNA for the CDR3 is TGTGCCTCCCGAGGGGGGGGAATAACAGATACGCAGTATTTT.

The chain uses TRBV6-5 and TRBJ2-7, with 7 bases fitting TRBD1. The trim removed 6 bases at V and 5 bases at J, leaving 13 bases unmatched. The CDR3 is 15 amino acids. Looked up from germline, CDR1 is MNHEY and CDR2 is SVGAGI. DNA of the CDR3: TGTGCCAGCAGACCCACAGGGGACACCGGACACGAGCAGTACTTC. It is translated as CASRPTGDTGHEQYF.

On this clone itself: At one end the junction does not follow the germline gene, possibly because of a read error. The chain carries TRBV19 and TRBJ1-1; D is undetermined. The CDR3 contains 14 residues. Germline CDR1 and CDR2: LNHDA and SQIVND (reference sequence). DNA for the CDR3: TGTGCCAGTAGTGGCGGGCCGTCCAACACGGAAGCTTTCTTT. Amino acid sequence: CASSGGPSNTEAFF.

Points on this clone: One junction end does not reproduce the germline sequence, and a read error may be involved. V is TRBV5-1 and J is TRBJ1-4, with 9 bases that match TRBD1. Germline V gene data show CDR1 as SGHRS and CDR2 as YFSETQ. CDR3 size: 17 residues. In nucleotides, the CDR3 is TGCGCCAGCAGTTTGGGGACAGGGAGTGGCGGTGCTGAAAAACTGTTTTTT. This codes for CASSLGTGSGGAEKLFF.

The chain couples TRBV2 to TRBJ2-7; possible D gene TRBD1, 6 bases. The V and J ends lost 8 bases and 2 bases respectively, with 22 bases between them. The CDR3 contains 16 residues. Germline CDR1 is SNHLY and CDR2 is FYNNEI. The CDR3 sequence is CASFPTNTGMTYEQYF. Written as DNA, the CDR3 is TGTGCCAGCTTCCCAACTAACACAGGGATGACCTACGAGCAGTACTTC.

The chain couples TRBV11-2 to TRBJ1-1, with D perhaps matching TRBD1 (6 bases). The germline V and J ends were trimmed by 3 bases and 5 bases, with 10 bases remaining between them. The germline gives CDR1 SGHAT, CDR2 FQNNGV. The CDR3 runs to 13 residues. This CDR3 is CASSFKGGTEAFF. CDR3 DNA sequence: TGTGCCAGCAGCTTCAAGGGGGGGACTGAAGCTTTCTTT. Full variable domain (missing parts from reference TRBV11-2 and TRBJ1-1): EAGVAQSPRYKIIEKRQSVAFWCNPISGHATLYWYQQILGQGPKLLIQFQNNGVVDDSQLPKDRFSAERLKGVDSTLKIQPAKLEDSAVYLCASSFKGGTEAFFGQGTRLTVV.

V usage is TRBV2 and J usage is TRBJ1-1; 8 bases line up with TRBD1. This CDR3 has 15 amino acids. The germline V gene encodes CDR1 SNHLY and CDR2 FYNNEI. The V and J ends lost 2 bases and 4 bases, in that order; junction bases with no gene match: 6. Here the CDR3 reads CASSESRGRGTEAFF. In DNA form, the CDR3 reads TGTGCCAGCAGTGAAAGCAGGGGGCGAGGCACTGAAGCTTTCTTT.

This rearrangement joins TRBV12-3 or TRBV12-4 to TRBJ2-1, with D unresolved. Trimming removed 5 bases at V and 3 bases at J, with 8 bases between. CDR3 length equals 13 residues. This chain's CDR3 is CASSKTNYNEQFF. Here the CDR3 DNA reads TGTGCCAGCAGTAAGACAAACTACAATGAGCAGTTCTTC.

V usage is TRBV19 and J usage is TRBJ1-4; a weak D match, TRBD1 (5 bases). The CDR3 totals 16 residues. Trimming took 4 bases from V and 0 from J, leaving 12 bases between them. CDR1 is LNHDA and CDR2 is SQIVND in the germline V gene (reference sequence). The chain's CDR3 is CASSTGVPATNEKLFF. CDR3 sequence (DNA): TGTGCCAGTAGTACGGGGGTACCAGCAACTAATGAAAAACTGTTTTTT.

This chain uses TRBV15 with TRBJ1-1; the D gene is possibly TRBD1 (6 bases). The germline V and J ends were trimmed by 3 bases and 3 bases, with 17 bases remaining between them. The CDR3 has 16 amino acids. Per the germline V gene, CDR1 is LNHNV and CDR2 is YYDKDF (reference sequence). CDR3 sequence: CATSRRWGGTDTEAFF. DNA of the CDR3: TGTGCCACCAGCAGGAGGTGGGGGGGCACTGACACTGAAGCTTTCTTT.

This chain links TRBV19 with TRBJ1-5; tentative D call: TRBD1 (5 bases). The CDR3 spans 13 residues. Looked up from germline, CDR1 is LNHDA and CDR2 is SQIVND (reference sequence). V was shortened by 10 bases and J by 7 bases, with 17 bases between the two germline ends. The CDR3 bases are TGTGCCACCCAACAGGAGGAGGGGCAGCCCCAGCATTTT. As protein: CATQQEEGQPQHF.

This CDR3 is CASSRTAGGSPGNEQYF. The CDR3 DNA sequence: TGTGCCAGCAGTCGGACCGCGGGGGGGAGCCCAGGAAACGAGCAGTACTTC. The rearrangement uses TRBV6-6 and TRBJ2-7; 9 bases fit TRBD2. With 5 bases clipped from V and 5 bases from J, the junction kept 16 bases outside the gene matches. Germline V gene lookup returns CDR1 MNHNY and CDR2 SVGAGI (reference sequence). The CDR3 runs 17 residues.

This clone was found once. The V gene is TRBV24-1, the J gene TRBJ2-4; perhaps TRBD2 as D (7 bases). CDR1 and CDR2 from the germline V gene are KGHDR and SFDVKD. Trimming removed 7 bases at V and 0 bases at J, with 21 bases between. The CDR3 loop spans 18 amino acids. The DNA of the CDR3 is TGTGCCACCAGGATGGTTGGGGGGGGGCAGATAGCCAAAAACATTCAGTACTTC. This translates into CATRMVGGGQIAKNIQYF.

The V call is TRBV7-9, the J call TRBJ2-4; D is unresolved. Germline V gives CDR1 SEHNR, CDR2 FQNEAQ (reference sequence). The CDR3 is 15 amino acids. The ends were cut back, 2 bases at V and 0 bases at J, with 8 bases in the middle. In DNA, the CDR3 is TGTGCCAGCAGCTTATCAGGAATAGCCAAAAACATTCAGTACTTC. Translation: CASSLSGIAKNIQYF.

Regarding this clone: The same CDR3 also results from other DNA sequences found in this sample. The J gene is TRBJ1-1, the V gene TRBV12-3 or TRBV12-4; perhaps TRBD1 as D (5 bases). The CDR3 is made up of 13 amino acids. V gave up 1 base and J gave up 8 bases, with 11 bases separating them. CDR3 residues: CASSLGGPTEAFF. The DNA for the CDR3 is TGTGCCAGCAGTTTAGGGGGCCCGACAGAAGCTTTCTTT.

This clone was picked up one time. The CDR3 coding sequence is TGTGCCAGCAGCCATGGGCAGGGCAGTAAGCAGTACTTC. It encodes CASSHGQGSKQYF. The rearrangement links TRBV3-1 (or the pseudogene TRBV3-2) to TRBJ2-7, with D perhaps matching TRBD1 (5 bases). The V and J ends lost 3 bases and 8 bases respectively, with 14 bases between them. The CDR3 length is 13 residues. Germline loops: CDR1 LGHDT, CDR2 YNNKEL (reference sequence).

J is TRBJ1-1 and V is TRBV19; D might be TRBD1 (5 bases). This CDR3 comprises 15 residues. CDR1 is LNHDA, CDR2 SQIVND, per germline (reference sequence). Trimming removed 0 bases at V and 1 base at J, with 9 bases between. The CDR3 loop is CASSIESGANTEAFF. The CDR3 bases are TGTGCCAGTAGTATAGAGAGCGGGGCGAACACTGAAGCTTTCTTT.

The J gene is TRBJ2-7, the V gene TRBV5-1; 7 bases match TRBD2. V lost 5 bases to trimming and J lost 3 bases; unmatched junction nucleotides: 8. CDR3 size: 14 residues. Germline lookup yields CDR1 SGHRS and CDR2 YFSETQ. The CDR3 here is CASSSVGGFYEQYF. The CDR3 nucleotides read TGCGCCAGCAGTTCAGTGGGGGGGTTCTACGAGCAGTACTTC.

The V and J genes are TRBV5-1 and TRBJ1-2, with D unclear. V was pared by 2 bases and J by 6 bases, with 11 bases between. There are 13 residues in the CDR3. The germline V gene has CDR1 SGHRS and CDR2 YFSETQ. This CDR3 reads CASSFMTRHGYTF. DNA of the CDR3: TGCGCCAGCAGCTTCATGACAAGGCATGGCTACACCTTC.

The chain recombines TRBV5-1 with TRBJ1-1; 7 bases map to TRBD1. Germline V gene lookup returns CDR1 SGHRS and CDR2 YFSETQ. The CDR3 has 15 residues. After removal of 4 bases from V and 3 bases from J, the junction contained 9 bases not matched to a gene. CDR3 sequence (DNA): TGCGCCAGCAGCAGGGGGACAGCGTCTGACACTGAAGCTTTCTTT. Encoded protein: CASSRGTASDTEAFF.

The chain couples TRBV6-6 to TRBJ1-1; 7 bases fit TRBD1. The CDR3 is 14 residues long. In germline, CDR1 is MNHNY, CDR2 SVGAGI (reference sequence). The ends lost 10 bases at V and 3 bases at J; junction bases unmatched: 11. The CDR3 is CATSTGAKDTEAFF. The CDR3 coding sequence is TGTGCCACCTCTACAGGGGCCAAGGACACTGAAGCTTTCTTT.

The chain joins TRBV6-6 to TRBJ1-5; TRBD1 matches at 9 bases. CDR1 MNHNY and CDR2 SVGAGI come from the germline V gene (reference sequence). V lost 6 bases and J lost 0; bases outside the gene matches: 3. CDR3 length: 15 residues. Here the CDR3 DNA reads TGTGCCAGCAGAGGACAGGGGAATAGCAATCAGCCCCAGCATTTT. It encodes CASRGQGNSNQPQHF.

This chain uses TRBV19 with TRBJ1-1; D remains unclear. This CDR3 is built from 14 residues. Trimming took 3 bases from V and 6 from J, leaving 14 bases between them. Germline V lookup: CDR1 LNHDA, CDR2 SQIVND (reference sequence). The CDR3 is CASSIQLNSPEAFF. In DNA form, the CDR3 reads TGTGCCAGTAGTATCCAACTAAACTCGCCTGAAGCTTTCTTT.

The chain recombines TRBV19 with TRBJ1-6; weak D call: TRBD1 (5 bases). V was cut by 3 bases and J by 10 bases, with 13 bases left in between. The germline V gene has CDR1 LNHDA and CDR2 SQIVND (reference sequence). The CDR3 extends over 14 amino acids. The CDR3 bases are TGTGCCAGTAGTATGGCAGGGAAAGTGTCACCCCTCCACTTT. Residues: CASSMAGKVSPLHF. Full variable domain (outside the CDR3, taken from reference TRBV19 and TRBJ1-6): DGGITQSPKYLFRKEGQNVTLSCEQNLNHDAMYWYRQDPGQGLRLIYYSQIVNDFQKGDIAEGYSVSREKKESFPLTVTSAQKNPTAFYLCASSMAGKVSPLHFGNGTRLTVT.